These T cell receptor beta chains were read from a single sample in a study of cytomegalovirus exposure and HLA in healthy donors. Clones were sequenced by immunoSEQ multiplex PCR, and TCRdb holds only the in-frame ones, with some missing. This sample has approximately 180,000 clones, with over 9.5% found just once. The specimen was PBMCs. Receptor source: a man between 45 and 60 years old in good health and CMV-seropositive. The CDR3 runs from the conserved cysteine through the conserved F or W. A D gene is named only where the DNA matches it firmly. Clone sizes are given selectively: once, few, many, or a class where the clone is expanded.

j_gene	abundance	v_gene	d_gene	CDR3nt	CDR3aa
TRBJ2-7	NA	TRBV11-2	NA	TGTGCCAGCAGCCGAATAGTCGGGACACTAAGATGGGAGCAGTACTTC	CASSRIVGTLRWEQYF
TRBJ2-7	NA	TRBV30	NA	TGTGCCTGGAGTGTACTGAACCTTAGGGGGTACGAGCAGTACTTC	CAWSVLNLRGYEQYF
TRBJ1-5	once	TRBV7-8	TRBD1	TGTGCCAGCAGCTCCACCAGGGGGCGCATTCAGCCCCAGCATTTT	CASSSTRGRIQPQHF
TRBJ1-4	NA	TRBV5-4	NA	TGTGCCAGCAGCTTGAAGACAGGATCTAATGAAAAGCTGTTTTTT	CASSLKTGSNEKLFF
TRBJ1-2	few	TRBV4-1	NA	TGCGCCAGCAGCCAAGATGGCACGGAGCGATTTTATGGCTACACCTTC	CASSQDGTERFYGYTF
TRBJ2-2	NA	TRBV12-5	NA	TGTGCTAGTGGCATCGGACATTCCGGGACCGGGGAGCTGTTTTTT	CASGIGHSGTGELFF
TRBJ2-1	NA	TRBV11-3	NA	TGTGCCAGCAGCGGGGGGGCAGGGCTTAAGAATGAGCAGTTCTTC	CASSGGAGLKNEQFF
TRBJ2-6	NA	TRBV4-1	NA	TGCGCCAGCAGCCAGAGCGAGGCTGGGGCCAACGTCCTGACTTTC	CASSQSEAGANVLTF
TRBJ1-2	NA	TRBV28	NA	TGTGCCAGCGAAAAAAGACCTAGGGGCTACACCTTC	CASEKRPRGYTF
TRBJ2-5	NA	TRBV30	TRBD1	TGTGCCTGGAGTGTGACAGGGGGAGGAGAGACCCAGTACTTC	CAWSVTGGGETQYF
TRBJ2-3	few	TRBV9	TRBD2	TGTGCCAGCAGCCTCGGGACTAGTATGGATACGCAGTATTTT	CASSLGTSMDTQYF
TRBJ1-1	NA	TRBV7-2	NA	TGTGCCAGCAGCCTAACCGTCCAGAACACTGAAGCTTTCTTT	CASSLTVQNTEAFF
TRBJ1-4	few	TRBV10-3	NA	TGTGCCATCAGTGTATCAGGAGGAAAGGAAAAACTGTTTTTT	CAISVSGGKEKLFF
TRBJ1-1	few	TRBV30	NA	TGTGCCTGGAGTTTTCTCACTGAAGCTTTCTTT	CAWSFLTEAFF
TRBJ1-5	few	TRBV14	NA	TGTGCCAGCAGGGACAGCAACCATAGCAATCAGCCCCAGCATTTT	CASRDSNHSNQPQHF
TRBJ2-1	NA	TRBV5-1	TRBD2	TGCGCCAGCAGTCGATCAGCGGGGGGCTTTAGCTCCTACAATGAGCAGTTCTTC	CASSRSAGGFSSYNEQFF
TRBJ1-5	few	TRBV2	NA	TGTGCCAGCAGGGCAGGGAAAAATAGCAATCAGCCCCAGCATTTT	CASRAGKNSNQPQHF
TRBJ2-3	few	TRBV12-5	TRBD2	TGTGCTAGTGGTTTGGGCGGGGGTTGGCGCACAGATACGCAGTATTTT	CASGLGGGWRTDTQYF
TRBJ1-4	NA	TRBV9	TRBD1	TGTGCCAGCGCCGGGACAGGGGAAGAAAAACTGTTTTTT	CASAGTGEEKLFF
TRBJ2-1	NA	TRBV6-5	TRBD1	TGTGCCAGCAGTGTGGAGGACAGGGGAGACAATGAGCAGTTCTTC	CASSVEDRGDNEQFF
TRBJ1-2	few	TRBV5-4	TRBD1	TGTGCCAGCAGCTTCCGGGACAGGGGGCCTGACTACACCTTC	CASSFRDRGPDYTF
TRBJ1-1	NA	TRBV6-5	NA	TGTGCCAGCAGTTTGTCCAGGGGACACACTGAAGCTTTCTTT	CASSLSRGHTEAFF
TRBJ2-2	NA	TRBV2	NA	TGTGCCAGCAGTGAGGCAGGGACCGGGGAGCTGTTTTTT	CASSEAGTGELFF
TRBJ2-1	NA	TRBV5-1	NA	TGCGCCAGCAGCTTAGAGTATGAGCAGTTCTTC	CASSLEYEQFF
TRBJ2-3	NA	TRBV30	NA	TGTGCCTGGAGTGTAAGCCTCTCTAGCACAGATACGCAGTATTTT	CAWSVSLSSTDTQYF
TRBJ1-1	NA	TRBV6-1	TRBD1	TGTGCCAGCAGTTTGAGGGGGCGCGGAACTGAAGCTTTCTTT	CASSLRGRGTEAFF
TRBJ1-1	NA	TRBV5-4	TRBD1	TGTGCCAGCAGCTCCCCGGGACAGGGTAACACTGAAGCTTTCTTT	CASSSPGQGNTEAFF
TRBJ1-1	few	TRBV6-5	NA	TGTGCCAGCAGTTACCTACGGACAGACACTGAAGCTTTCTTT	CASSYLRTDTEAFF
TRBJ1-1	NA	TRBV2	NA	TGTGCCAGCAGTGAACTATCGGGCGGGGCTTTCTTT	CASSELSGGAFF
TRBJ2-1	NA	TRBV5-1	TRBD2	TGCGCCAGCAGCCCCGGACTAGCGGGGGTCAATGAGCAGTTCTTC	CASSPGLAGVNEQFF
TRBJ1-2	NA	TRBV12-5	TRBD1	TGTGCTAGTGGTTTGGTACGGGGGACAGGGACTCACTATGGCTACACCTTC	CASGLVRGTGTHYGYTF
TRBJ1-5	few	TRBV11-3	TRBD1	TGTGCCAGCAGCTTCCGGACAGGGGCTAGCAATCAGCCCCAGCATTTT	CASSFRTGASNQPQHF
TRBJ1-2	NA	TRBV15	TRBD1	TGTGCCACCAGCAGAGATAGGACAGGGGGCGACTATGGCTACACCTTC	CATSRDRTGGDYGYTF
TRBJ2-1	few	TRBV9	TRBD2	TGTGCCAGCAGCCCCGGACTAGCGGGGGGGTTATCGAATGAGCAGTTCTTC	CASSPGLAGGLSNEQFF
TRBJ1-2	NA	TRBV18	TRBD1	TGTGCCAGCTCACCACGCACGGCCGGGACAGGGGTACCTGGCTACACCTTC	CASSPRTAGTGVPGYTF
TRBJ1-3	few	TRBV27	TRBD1	TGTGCCAGCAGTTTTTTACAGGGGAACACCATATATTTT	CASSFLQGNTIYF
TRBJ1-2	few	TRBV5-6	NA	TGTGCCAGCAGCTTGGGGACAGAGAAGGGCTACACCTTC	CASSLGTEKGYTF
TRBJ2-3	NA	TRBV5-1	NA	TGCGCCAGCAGCGACGGACAGAGCACAGATACGCAGTATTTT	CASSDGQSTDTQYF
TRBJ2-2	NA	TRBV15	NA	TGTGCCACCAGCACTAGACAGGCTCCGAACACCGGGGAGCTGTTTTTT	CATSTRQAPNTGELFF
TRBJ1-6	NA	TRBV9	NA	TGTGCCAGCAGCGTAGGAGGCGGGGGGGGGAGTAATTCACCCCTCCACTTT	CASSVGGGGGSNSPLHF
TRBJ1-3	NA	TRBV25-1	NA	TGTGCCAGCAGCCCCGCGGGGCCGGAAAACACCATATATTTT	CASSPAGPENTIYF
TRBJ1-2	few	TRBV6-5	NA	TGTGCCAGCAGCCTAACAGGGTCTGCCCCTTTCTTC	CASSLTGSAPFF
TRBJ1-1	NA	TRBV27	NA	TGTGCCAGCAGGAAACAATCTATAGGAGAGAACACTGAAGCTTTCTTT	CASRKQSIGENTEAFF
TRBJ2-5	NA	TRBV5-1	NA	TGCGCCAGCAGTCGGGGAAACCAAGAGACCCAGTACTTC	CASSRGNQETQYF
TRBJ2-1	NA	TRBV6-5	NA	TGTGCCAGCAGTTACAGGGGTGGTGAGCAGTTCTTC	CASSYRGGEQFF
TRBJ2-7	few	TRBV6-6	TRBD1	TGTGCCAGCTCCCGGGGACAGGGGCACGAGCAGTACTTC	CASSRGQGHEQYF